A single TCR beta chain is shown here with its context. Its antigen is not identified. The record originates from a study of shared clonotypes between healthy human individuals. In the study overall: Per-donor plates numbered three CD4 naive, three CD4 memory, two CD8 naive and one CD8 memory. Broader study findings: Only blood was sampled; tissue repertoires likely differ. Sorted-subset sequencing was shown by rarefaction to be incomplete despite large depth. An effect of sequencing depth on clonotype sharing among donors was expected.

CDR3 length equals 12 residues. J gave up 8 bases and V 6 bases, and 4 bases lay outside the gene matches. Germline V gene sequence: CDR1 SNHLY, CDR2 FYNNEI. TCRdb's copy holds only in-frame clones and misses some; the assay was immunoSEQ multiplex PCR. The table records some 2,000,000 clones, roughly 95% of them present only once. The sequenced material came from naive CD4+ T cells sorted from blood. Subset defined: CD45RA+ positively selected. The receptor was isolated from a man younger than 30 in good health. V is TRBV2 and J is TRBJ1-1, with 9 bases aligning to TRBD1. The CDR3 region is CASSRTGAEAFF. The CDR3 DNA reads as TGTGCCAGCAGCCGGACAGGGGCAGAAGCTTTCTTT.